This TCR beta chain was retrieved from a study of cytomegalovirus exposure and HLA in healthy donors (dated by TCRdb to 2016 to 2017). Describing the broader study: In an earlier analysis of some 550 of the donors, 250 to 300 Gb of sequence data and just under 120 million unique TCR beta sequences from 180 million or so T cells were reported. Along with the roughly 700-subject first cohort, a separate validation cohort of approximately 110 different subjects was used. Donor age, sex, ethnicity and CMV serostatus were collected together with the repertoire data. Five DR-DQ haplotypes were treated as single units for association and clustering because of strong linkage in the cohort. The later analysis used no new phenotypic data to find candidate immune exposures, relying instead on TCR beta sequences and their occurrence across donors. An early release covering just under 650 HLA-typed donors comprised about 300 gigabases of sequencing data and roughly 86 million unique TCR sequences. Every discovery cohort repertoire had been produced on one sequencing platform. A later analysis re-examined previously published TCR beta repertoires from more than 650 donors and added high-resolution HLA genotyping to investigate patterns of TCR occurrence. HLA typing included class I and class II loci at four-digit resolution. Among the roughly 370 genotyped donors, about 83% belonged to the genetic ancestry cluster associated with self-reported Caucasian donors. High-throughput TCR immunosequencing, statistical association of individual TCRs with disease status, and machine learning were combined to predict cytomegalovirus infection status. The study used immunosequencing to profile the T cell repertoires of more than 650 subjects and linked those repertoires to cytomegalovirus serostatus. The number of donors typed differed by locus, with 629-630 for A, B, C, DRB1 and DQB1, around 560 for DQA1, some 570 for DPA1, and some 450 for DPB1. On average, roughly 240,000 unique TCR beta nucleotide sequences were sequenced per donor among more than 350 genotyped donors of the cohort, with roughly 20% of those sequences being non-productive. The study was designed to test whether signatures of past pathogen exposure could be identified by cataloging public T cell receptors. Genome-wide SNP genotypes for about 65% of the 666 donors were used in a later genetic analysis, which treated that subset as a discovery cohort. An earlier analysis of roughly 600 of the donors used high-throughput TCR beta sequencing to judge whether each TCR beta V gene segment behaved as functional or pseudogenic. Results and caveats for the whole study, not just this receptor: The classifier was reported to diagnose cytomegalovirus status with high specificity and sensitivity in both the original cohort and the validation cohort. Compared with the roughly 710-donor mean, donors in an Asian-associated ancestry cluster had fewer N-insertions in productive TCRs, according to a later genetic analysis. Because HLA typing was missing for some donors at each locus, association tests included only the typed subset. An earlier analysis of around 600 of the donors showed that most TCR beta V segments appeared in productive rearrangements either about 90% or about 30% of the time, which broadly matched IMGT annotations. When HLA alleles, especially DR and DQ, strongly co-occurred, TCR associations were difficult to assign to individual alleles. This cohort had only TCR beta chains sequenced, and the lack of alpha or paired-chain data limited which features could be detected. Some IMGT-functional V segments, including TRBV6-2 and TRBV6-3, could not be distinguished by the 87-base-pair reads and were therefore excluded. Correlated functional status among segregating V segments might reflect linkage disequilibrium, but an unknown experimental factor could not be ruled out. Because counts were too low, seventeen rarely observed V segments, including chromosome 9 orphons, were left out of the earlier analysis of several hundred of the donors. In vitro tests confirmed that a few of the cytomegalovirus-associated TCR beta chains recognize cytomegalovirus antigens. A group of highly shared sequence variants was considered likely to be a technical artifact of the sequencing pipeline. A later genetic analysis associated a missense DCLRE1C variant with V-gene and J-gene trimming of TCR beta chains, and an independent cohort replicated the association. According to a later analysis, parvovirus B19, influenza, CMV and Epstein-Barr virus appeared linked to several top co-occurrence clusters. While some public TCRs were present in many individuals, most TCR sequences turned up only very rarely across donors. A later analysis found that TCR association rates varied across HLA loci, with DRB1 alleles showing the most associated TCRs and HLA-C alleles the fewest. Specific HLA alleles were associated with some 15,000 TCR beta sequences at a false discovery rate of 0.05 in a later analysis. Sequencing depth was assumed to be roughly uniform across donors in the presence/absence analyses, though that assumption may not hold. Most CMV-associated TCR beta chains appeared to be HLA-restricted in a later analysis, and the HLA associations seemed to be driven largely by CMV exposure. In a later analysis, HLA-associated TCR beta chains showed more clonal expansion and lower generation probabilities than non-associated chains that were equally common. A further reported finding was that TCR beta sequences accurately predicted the HLA-A and HLA-B alleles for most subjects in the first cohort. It was suggested by the authors that the approach could potentially be generalized to other disease states and immunological phenotypes. CMV serostatus was the only immune exposure information available for the cohort. A total of around 150 TCR beta chains were listed by the study as associated with cytomegalovirus.

With regard to this clone: What antigen it recognizes has not been identified. No much larger clonotype is one base removed from it; base qualities were not supplied.

Including the terminal cysteine and phenylalanine, the CDR3 comprises 13 residues. Only the CDR3 part of the read is kept: 39 bases, read in frame from the first base. From a lookup of the germline V gene, CDR1 and CDR2 are SGHTA and FQGNSA. After removal of 6 bases from V and 6 bases from J, the junction retains 7 bases not matched to a gene. Receptors were amplified or captured by the immunoSEQ multiplex PCR assay. The multiplex PCR relied on a mix of 60 forward primers for TCR Vbeta segments and 13 reverse primers for TCR Jbeta segments. The CDR3 region of rearranged TCR beta genes was amplified from genomic DNA by a multiplex PCR assay. On the Illumina HiSeq System, the amplified TCR beta libraries were sequenced as 87-base-pair reads. The original pipeline was this. In a later analysis, tens of millions of unique TCR beta chains were counted across the approximately 640 repertoires, and around 10 million of these chains were shared by at least two donors. Raw reads were error-corrected and collapsed into unique sequences by a nearest-neighbor algorithm in which closely related sequences were merged to remove PCR and sequencing errors. To assign V, D and J gene segments, CDR3 sequences were aligned to IMGT reference sequences. For a sequence to be retained, a match of at least six nucleotides was required to both a V gene segment and a J gene segment. A rearrangement counted as productive if the CDR3 had no stop codons and remained in frame with V and J, and every other rearrangement counted as non-productive. Following IMGT convention, CDR3 was defined as the stretch from the second conserved V-encoded cysteine up to the conserved J-encoded phenylalanine. Sequences without an unambiguous match to a single V gene segment were excluded from the earlier analysis of about 630 of the donors. An earlier analysis of 450 to 650 of the donors called V segments functional above 56.7% productive rearrangements and segregating when the between-donor standard deviation exceeded 5%. A statistical classification framework was built for diagnosing cytomegalovirus status from the catalog of TCR beta chain sequences. V and J gene assignment, in a later analysis, came from comparing TCR nucleotide sequences with IMGT/GENE-DB human TR gene sequences. A later analysis assigned CDR3 sequences and most-parsimonious VDJ recombination scenarios with the TCRdist pipeline. A later analysis defined each TCR beta chain by its CDR3 amino acid sequence plus V-gene family, and excluded reads lacking a unique V-gene family. To address suspected cross-contamination and a sequencing artifact, a later analysis removed over 500 highly shared, low-generation-probability nucleotide sequences. For each public chain, a later analysis derived a clonal expansion index from normalized ranks of inferred template counts within each repertoire. Generation probabilities in a later analysis came from a VDJ recombination model fitted to out-of-frame rearrangements, and those results were checked against IGoR. In a later analysis, hypergeometric tests were used to score TCR-TCR, TCR-HLA and TCR-CMV co-occurrence, with a repertoire-size bias correction applied to TCR pairs. False discovery rates were estimated in a later analysis by permuting HLA or CMV assignments 20 times. In a later analysis, co-occurring TCRs were grouped with DBSCAN, and TCRdist sequence similarity was added when clustering was performed within HLA-allele-positive subsets. Co-occurrence clustering excluded repertoires with fewer than 30,000 or more than 120,000 public chains, plus five with anomalous nucleotide sharing. TCRdb provides this immuneACCESS table in a form limited to in-frame rearrangements. Some clones are lacking; in checked studies, under half of them reflect an unresolved V gene, and why the rest are absent is not known. V and J calls and clone size come straight from that table; D and trimming were deduced from the DNA. The table for this sample lists 150,000 to 200,000 clones; roughly 80% of them were counted only once. The ten largest clones add up to around 2% of the sample.

The cohort consisted of some 730 healthy bone marrow donors. All cohort members were sampled while nominally healthy, although unrecorded immune exposures were likely present. The donor tested CMV seronegative, placing the donor among the 350 or so seronegative members of the cohort. A peripheral blood sample was collected from each donor, and TCR beta sequencing was performed on peripheral blood mononuclear cells. Genomic DNA extraction from the blood cell samples was performed with the Qiagen DNeasy Blood Extraction Kit. Material: PBMCs. The origin of this receptor is a female donor in good health and CMV-seronegative. The sequence joins TRBV7-2 to TRBJ1-1; TRBD1 lines up with 7 middle nucleotides. At the DNA level, the sequence is TGTGCCAGCAGGATTACAGGGGCTGCTGAAGCTTTCTTT. This yields the protein CASRITGAAEAFF.